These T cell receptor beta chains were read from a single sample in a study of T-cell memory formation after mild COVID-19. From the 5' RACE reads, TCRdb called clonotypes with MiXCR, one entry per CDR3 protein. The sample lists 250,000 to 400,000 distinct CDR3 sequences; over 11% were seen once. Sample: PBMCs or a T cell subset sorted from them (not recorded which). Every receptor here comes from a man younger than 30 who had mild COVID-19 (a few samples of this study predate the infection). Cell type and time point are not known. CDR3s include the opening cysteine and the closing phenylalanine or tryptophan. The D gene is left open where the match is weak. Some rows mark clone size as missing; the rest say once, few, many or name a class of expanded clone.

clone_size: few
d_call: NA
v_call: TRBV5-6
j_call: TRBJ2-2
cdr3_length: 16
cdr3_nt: TGTGCCAGCAGCTTTACCGGGGGGCTGGCCACCGGGGAGCTGTTTTTT
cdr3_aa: CASSFTGGLATGELFF

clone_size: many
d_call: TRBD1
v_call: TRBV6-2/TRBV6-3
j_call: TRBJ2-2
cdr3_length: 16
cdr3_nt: TGTGCCAGCAGTTACTGGGGGACAGGGAGCACCGGGGAGCTGTTTTTT
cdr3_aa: CASSYWGTGSTGELFF

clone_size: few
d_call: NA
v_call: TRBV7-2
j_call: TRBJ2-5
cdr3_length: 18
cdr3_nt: TGTGCCAGCAGCTTAATGGAAAAGTATTCGGGAAGACAAGAGACCCAGTACTTC
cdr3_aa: CASSLMEKYSGRQETQYF

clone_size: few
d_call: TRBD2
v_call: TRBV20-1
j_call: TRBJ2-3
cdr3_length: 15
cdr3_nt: TGCAGTGCGCCCAAGACTAGCGGGGGGTCAGATACGCAGTATTTT
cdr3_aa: CSAPKTSGGSDTQYF

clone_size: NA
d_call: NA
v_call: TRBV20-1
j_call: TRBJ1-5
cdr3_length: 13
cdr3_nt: TGCAGTGCTTTACCACCAAACTCTCAGCCCCAGCATTTT
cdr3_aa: CSALPPNSQPQHF

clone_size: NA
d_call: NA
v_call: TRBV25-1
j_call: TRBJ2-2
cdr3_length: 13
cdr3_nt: TGTGCCAGCAGTGAACAACCCACCGGGGAGCTGTTTTTT
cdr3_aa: CASSEQPTGELFF

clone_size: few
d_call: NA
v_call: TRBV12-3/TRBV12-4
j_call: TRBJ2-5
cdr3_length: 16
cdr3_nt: TGTGCCAGCACCGACTACCCGCGCGGGGCCCGGGAGACCCAGTACTTC
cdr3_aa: CASTDYPRGARETQYF

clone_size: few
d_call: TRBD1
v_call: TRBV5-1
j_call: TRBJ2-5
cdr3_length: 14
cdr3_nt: TGCGCCAGCAGCCTCGACAGGGTTCAAGAGACCCAGTACTTC
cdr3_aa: CASSLDRVQETQYF

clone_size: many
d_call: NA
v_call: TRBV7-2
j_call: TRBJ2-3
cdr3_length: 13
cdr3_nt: TGTGCCAGCAGCTTTCTAGGCACAGATACGCAGTATTTT
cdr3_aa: CASSFLGTDTQYF

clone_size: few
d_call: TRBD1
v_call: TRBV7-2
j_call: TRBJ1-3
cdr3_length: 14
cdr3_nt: TGTGCCAGCAGCTTAGGGACAGGGGTAAACACCATATATTTT
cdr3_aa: CASSLGTGVNTIYF